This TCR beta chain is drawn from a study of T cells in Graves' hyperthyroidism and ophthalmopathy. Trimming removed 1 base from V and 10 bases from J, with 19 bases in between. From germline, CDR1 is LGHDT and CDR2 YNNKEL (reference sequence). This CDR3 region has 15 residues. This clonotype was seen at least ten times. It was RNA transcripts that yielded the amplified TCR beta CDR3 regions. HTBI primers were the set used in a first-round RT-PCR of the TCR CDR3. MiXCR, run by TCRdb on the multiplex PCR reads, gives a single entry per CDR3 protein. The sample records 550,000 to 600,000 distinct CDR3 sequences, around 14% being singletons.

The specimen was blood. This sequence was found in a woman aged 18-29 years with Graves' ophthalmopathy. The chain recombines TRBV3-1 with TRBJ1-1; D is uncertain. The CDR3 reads CASSQGKFGQPGAFF. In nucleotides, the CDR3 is TGTGCCAGCAGCCAAGGAAAGTTTGGGCAACCTGGAGCTTTCTTT.